This T cell receptor (beta chain) was sequenced during a study of technical replicates of blood from four donors. TCRdb keeps only in-frame clones here, not all; method: immunoSEQ multiplex PCR. The sample lists approximately 88,000 clones, about 96% occurring once. V shed 5 bases, J shed 0 bases, and the junction held 5 bases outside the gene matches. Germline loops: CDR1 SQVTM, CDR2 ANQGSEA. This CDR3 is 14 amino acids long. The sequenced material came from T cells isolated from PBMCs. This receptor was taken from a human donor in good health. This chain connects TRBV29-1 to TRBJ2-3; 7 nucleotides match TRBD2. DNA of the CDR3: TGCAGCGTTAACCCTAGCGGCAGCACAGATACGCAGTATTTT. It is translated as CSVNPSGSTDTQYF.